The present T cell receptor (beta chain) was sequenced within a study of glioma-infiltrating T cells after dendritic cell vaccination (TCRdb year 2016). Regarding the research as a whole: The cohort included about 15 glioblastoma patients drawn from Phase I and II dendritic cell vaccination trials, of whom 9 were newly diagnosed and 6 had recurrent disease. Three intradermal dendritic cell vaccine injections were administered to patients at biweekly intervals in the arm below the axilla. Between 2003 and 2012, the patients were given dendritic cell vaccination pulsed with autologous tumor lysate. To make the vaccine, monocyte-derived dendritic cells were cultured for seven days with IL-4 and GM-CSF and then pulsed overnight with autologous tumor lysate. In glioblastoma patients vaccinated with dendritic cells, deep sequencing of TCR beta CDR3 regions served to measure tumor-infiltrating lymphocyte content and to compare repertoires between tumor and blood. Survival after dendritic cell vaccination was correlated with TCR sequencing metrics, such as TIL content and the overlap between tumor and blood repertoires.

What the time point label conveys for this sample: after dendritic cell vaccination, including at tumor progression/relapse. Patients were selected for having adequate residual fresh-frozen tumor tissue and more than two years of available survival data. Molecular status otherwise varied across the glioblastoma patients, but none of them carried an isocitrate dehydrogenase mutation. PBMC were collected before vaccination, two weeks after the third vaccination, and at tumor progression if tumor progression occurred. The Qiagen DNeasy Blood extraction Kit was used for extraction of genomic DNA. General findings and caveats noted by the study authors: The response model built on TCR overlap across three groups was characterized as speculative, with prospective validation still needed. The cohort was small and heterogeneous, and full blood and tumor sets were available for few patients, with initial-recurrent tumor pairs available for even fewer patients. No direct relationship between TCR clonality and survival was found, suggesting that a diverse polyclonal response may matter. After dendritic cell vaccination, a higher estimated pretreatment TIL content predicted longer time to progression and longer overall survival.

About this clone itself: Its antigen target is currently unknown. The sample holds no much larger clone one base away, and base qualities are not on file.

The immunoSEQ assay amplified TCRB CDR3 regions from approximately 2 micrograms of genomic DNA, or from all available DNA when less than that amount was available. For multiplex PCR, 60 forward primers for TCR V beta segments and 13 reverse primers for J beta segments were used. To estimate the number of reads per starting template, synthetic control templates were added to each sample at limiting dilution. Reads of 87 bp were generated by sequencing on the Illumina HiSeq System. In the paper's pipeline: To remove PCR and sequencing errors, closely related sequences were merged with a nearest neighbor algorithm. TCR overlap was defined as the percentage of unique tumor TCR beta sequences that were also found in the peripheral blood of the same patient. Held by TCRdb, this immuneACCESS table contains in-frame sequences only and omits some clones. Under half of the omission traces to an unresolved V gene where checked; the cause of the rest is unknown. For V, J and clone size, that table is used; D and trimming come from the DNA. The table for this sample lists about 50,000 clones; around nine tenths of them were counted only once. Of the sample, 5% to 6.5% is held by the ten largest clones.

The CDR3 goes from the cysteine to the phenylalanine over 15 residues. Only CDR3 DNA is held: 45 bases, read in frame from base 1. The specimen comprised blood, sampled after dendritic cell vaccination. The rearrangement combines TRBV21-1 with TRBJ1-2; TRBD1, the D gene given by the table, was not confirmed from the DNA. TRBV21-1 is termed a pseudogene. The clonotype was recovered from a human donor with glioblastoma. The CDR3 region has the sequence CASSKRCQGSYGYTF. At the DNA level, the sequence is TGTGCCAGCAGCAAAAGGTGTCAGGGAAGCTATGGCTACACCTTC.